This T cell receptor (beta chain) was identified during a study of OX40 agonist ivuxolimab in advanced cancers. Background for the entire study: Ivuxolimab was an agonistic, fully human IgG2 monoclonal antibody directed against OX40 (CD134), a costimulatory receptor. Intravenous ivuxolimab was administered to patients every 2 weeks at six dose levels: 0.01, 0.1, 0.3, 1.5, 3 and 10 mg/kg. Of the roughly 52 dose-escalation patients, hepatocellular carcinoma was present in roughly 19, melanoma in approximately 15, renal cell carcinoma in 9 and head and neck cancer in 9. A male proportion of 82.7% and a mean age of approximately 62 years, ranging from about 23 to 79, were recorded for the dose-escalation cohort. Prior anti-PD-1, anti-PD-L1 or anti-CTLA-4 therapy was permitted, and 35% to 40% of dose-escalation patients had received checkpoint inhibitors. Partial responses occurred in three dose-escalation patients, of whom one had hepatocellular carcinoma and two had cutaneous melanoma. The point of sequencing TCRbeta in the periphery was to test whether ivuxolimab changed TCR sequence diversity and drove clonal T-cell expansion. The paper covers the monotherapy dose-escalation part of the phase I ivuxolimab trial, which included N of about 50 patients. Overall study outcomes, separate from this receptor: At doses of 0.1 to 3.0 mg/kg, clonal expansion of both CD4+ and CD8+ blood T cells was observed from baseline to week 6. On average, CD8+ T cells showed more expanded clones than CD4+ T cells after ivuxolimab. Which antigens the clonally expanded peripheral T cells were specific for was not determined. In the 0.1-3.0 mg/kg groups, partial responders had among the lowest normalized peripheral clonal expansion, particularly in CD8+ T cells. Low levels of normalized T-cell clonal expansion were also seen in some nonresponding patients.

This clone was seen only a few times. Its antigen is not yet known. Base qualities are not at hand, and no much larger clone is one base apart. CDR1 MNHEY and CDR2 SMNVEV are derived from the germline V gene (reference sequence). Reading from cysteine to phenylalanine, the CDR3 counts 17 amino acids. Only the CDR3 DNA is retained, 51 bases long and in frame from the first base. V lost 3 bases and J lost 6 bases, and the count of bases not matched to a germline gene is 8. Patients with autoimmune disease history or receiving systemic immunosuppression were excluded from the trial. Peripheral blood for TCR sequencing was collected from all dose cohorts at baseline, on cycle 4 day 1, and on cycle 7 day 1. Samples came from an open-label, multicenter, first-in-human phase I dose-escalation trial of ivuxolimab. Adults with locally advanced or metastatic melanoma, renal cell, hepatocellular, or head and neck squamous cell carcinoma were enrolled in the trial. CD4+ and CD8+ T cells were sorted separately from peripheral blood before TCR sequencing.

For sequencing of the TCRbeta CDR3 region, genomic DNA was extracted from the sorted cells. The immunoSEQ Assay was used to sequence the TCRbeta CDR3 regions. TCRdb limited this immuneACCESS table to in-frame rearrangements with V and J called. A share of clones is missing; checked studies link under half to unresolved V genes, and the rest is unexplained. The sample table holds about 100,000 clones, of which approximately 90% were seen once. About 1.2% of the sample is in the top ten clones. The sequence joins TRBV27 to TRBJ2-2; the central 12 bases match TRBD1. The specimen was CD4+ or CD8+ T cells sorted from blood, collected in a trial of the OX40 agonist ivuxolimab. This clonotype was obtained from an adult with an advanced solid tumor such as melanoma, head and neck, liver or kidney cancer. The DNA reads as follows: TGTGCCAGCAGTTTCAGTATGGGACAGGGGGCCGCCGGGGAGCTGTTTTTT. Its translation reads: CASSFSMGQGAAGELFF.